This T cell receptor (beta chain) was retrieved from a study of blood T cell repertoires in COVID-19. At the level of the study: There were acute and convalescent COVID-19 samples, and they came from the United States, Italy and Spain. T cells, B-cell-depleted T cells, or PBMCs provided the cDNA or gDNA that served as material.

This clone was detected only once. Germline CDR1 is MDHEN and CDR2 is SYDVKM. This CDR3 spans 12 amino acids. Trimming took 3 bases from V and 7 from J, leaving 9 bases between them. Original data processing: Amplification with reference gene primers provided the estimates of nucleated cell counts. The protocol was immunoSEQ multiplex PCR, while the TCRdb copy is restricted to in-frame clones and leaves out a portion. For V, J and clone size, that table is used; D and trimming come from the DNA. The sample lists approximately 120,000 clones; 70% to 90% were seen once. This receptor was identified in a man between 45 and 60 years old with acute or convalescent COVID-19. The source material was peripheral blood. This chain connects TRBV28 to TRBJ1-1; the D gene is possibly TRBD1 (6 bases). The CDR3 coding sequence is TGTGCCAGCAGTTTGTTGGACAGTGAAGCTTTCTTT. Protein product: CASSLLDSEAFF.